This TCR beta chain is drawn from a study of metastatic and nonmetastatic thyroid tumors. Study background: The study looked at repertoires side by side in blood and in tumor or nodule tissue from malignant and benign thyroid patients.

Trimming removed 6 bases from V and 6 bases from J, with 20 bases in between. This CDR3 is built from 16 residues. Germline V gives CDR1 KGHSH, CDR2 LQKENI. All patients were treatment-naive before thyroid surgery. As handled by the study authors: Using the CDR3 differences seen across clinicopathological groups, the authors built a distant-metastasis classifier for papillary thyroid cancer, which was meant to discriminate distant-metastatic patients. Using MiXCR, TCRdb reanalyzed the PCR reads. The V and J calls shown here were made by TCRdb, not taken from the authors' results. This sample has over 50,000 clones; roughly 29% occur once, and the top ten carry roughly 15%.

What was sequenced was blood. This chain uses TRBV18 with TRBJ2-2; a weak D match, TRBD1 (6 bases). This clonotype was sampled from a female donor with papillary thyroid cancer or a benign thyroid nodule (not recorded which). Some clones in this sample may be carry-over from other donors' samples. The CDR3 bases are TGTGCCAGCTCCGACGACAGGCGGCGATATGCCGGGGAGCTGTTTTTT. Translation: CASSDDRRRYAGELFF. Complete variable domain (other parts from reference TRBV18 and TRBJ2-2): NAGVMQNPRHLVRRRGQEARLRCSPMKGHSHVYWYRQLPEEGLKFMVYLQKENIIDESGMPKERFSAEFPKEGPSILRIQQVVRGDSAAYFCASSDDRRRYAGELFFGEGSRLTVL.